This T cell receptor beta chain was identified during a study of T cell changes during pregnancy in multiple sclerosis. The CDR3 contains 13 residues. Germline-derived CDR1 and CDR2 are SGHTA and FQGNSA. V was shortened by 0 bases and J by 2 bases, with 3 bases between the two germline ends. Profiled with immunoSEQ multiplex PCR; TCRdb holds only in-frame clones, not every one. This table has tens of thousands of clones, about nine tenths appearing once. The specimen comprised peripheral blood, sampled after pregnancy. The TCR was taken from a female donor in good health, enrolled as a control in a pregnancy study. J is TRBJ2-3 and V is TRBV7-2; D gene ambiguous. DNA for the CDR3: TGTGCCAGCAGCTTAGCCCTCACAGATACGCAGTATTTT. It specifies CASSLALTDTQYF.